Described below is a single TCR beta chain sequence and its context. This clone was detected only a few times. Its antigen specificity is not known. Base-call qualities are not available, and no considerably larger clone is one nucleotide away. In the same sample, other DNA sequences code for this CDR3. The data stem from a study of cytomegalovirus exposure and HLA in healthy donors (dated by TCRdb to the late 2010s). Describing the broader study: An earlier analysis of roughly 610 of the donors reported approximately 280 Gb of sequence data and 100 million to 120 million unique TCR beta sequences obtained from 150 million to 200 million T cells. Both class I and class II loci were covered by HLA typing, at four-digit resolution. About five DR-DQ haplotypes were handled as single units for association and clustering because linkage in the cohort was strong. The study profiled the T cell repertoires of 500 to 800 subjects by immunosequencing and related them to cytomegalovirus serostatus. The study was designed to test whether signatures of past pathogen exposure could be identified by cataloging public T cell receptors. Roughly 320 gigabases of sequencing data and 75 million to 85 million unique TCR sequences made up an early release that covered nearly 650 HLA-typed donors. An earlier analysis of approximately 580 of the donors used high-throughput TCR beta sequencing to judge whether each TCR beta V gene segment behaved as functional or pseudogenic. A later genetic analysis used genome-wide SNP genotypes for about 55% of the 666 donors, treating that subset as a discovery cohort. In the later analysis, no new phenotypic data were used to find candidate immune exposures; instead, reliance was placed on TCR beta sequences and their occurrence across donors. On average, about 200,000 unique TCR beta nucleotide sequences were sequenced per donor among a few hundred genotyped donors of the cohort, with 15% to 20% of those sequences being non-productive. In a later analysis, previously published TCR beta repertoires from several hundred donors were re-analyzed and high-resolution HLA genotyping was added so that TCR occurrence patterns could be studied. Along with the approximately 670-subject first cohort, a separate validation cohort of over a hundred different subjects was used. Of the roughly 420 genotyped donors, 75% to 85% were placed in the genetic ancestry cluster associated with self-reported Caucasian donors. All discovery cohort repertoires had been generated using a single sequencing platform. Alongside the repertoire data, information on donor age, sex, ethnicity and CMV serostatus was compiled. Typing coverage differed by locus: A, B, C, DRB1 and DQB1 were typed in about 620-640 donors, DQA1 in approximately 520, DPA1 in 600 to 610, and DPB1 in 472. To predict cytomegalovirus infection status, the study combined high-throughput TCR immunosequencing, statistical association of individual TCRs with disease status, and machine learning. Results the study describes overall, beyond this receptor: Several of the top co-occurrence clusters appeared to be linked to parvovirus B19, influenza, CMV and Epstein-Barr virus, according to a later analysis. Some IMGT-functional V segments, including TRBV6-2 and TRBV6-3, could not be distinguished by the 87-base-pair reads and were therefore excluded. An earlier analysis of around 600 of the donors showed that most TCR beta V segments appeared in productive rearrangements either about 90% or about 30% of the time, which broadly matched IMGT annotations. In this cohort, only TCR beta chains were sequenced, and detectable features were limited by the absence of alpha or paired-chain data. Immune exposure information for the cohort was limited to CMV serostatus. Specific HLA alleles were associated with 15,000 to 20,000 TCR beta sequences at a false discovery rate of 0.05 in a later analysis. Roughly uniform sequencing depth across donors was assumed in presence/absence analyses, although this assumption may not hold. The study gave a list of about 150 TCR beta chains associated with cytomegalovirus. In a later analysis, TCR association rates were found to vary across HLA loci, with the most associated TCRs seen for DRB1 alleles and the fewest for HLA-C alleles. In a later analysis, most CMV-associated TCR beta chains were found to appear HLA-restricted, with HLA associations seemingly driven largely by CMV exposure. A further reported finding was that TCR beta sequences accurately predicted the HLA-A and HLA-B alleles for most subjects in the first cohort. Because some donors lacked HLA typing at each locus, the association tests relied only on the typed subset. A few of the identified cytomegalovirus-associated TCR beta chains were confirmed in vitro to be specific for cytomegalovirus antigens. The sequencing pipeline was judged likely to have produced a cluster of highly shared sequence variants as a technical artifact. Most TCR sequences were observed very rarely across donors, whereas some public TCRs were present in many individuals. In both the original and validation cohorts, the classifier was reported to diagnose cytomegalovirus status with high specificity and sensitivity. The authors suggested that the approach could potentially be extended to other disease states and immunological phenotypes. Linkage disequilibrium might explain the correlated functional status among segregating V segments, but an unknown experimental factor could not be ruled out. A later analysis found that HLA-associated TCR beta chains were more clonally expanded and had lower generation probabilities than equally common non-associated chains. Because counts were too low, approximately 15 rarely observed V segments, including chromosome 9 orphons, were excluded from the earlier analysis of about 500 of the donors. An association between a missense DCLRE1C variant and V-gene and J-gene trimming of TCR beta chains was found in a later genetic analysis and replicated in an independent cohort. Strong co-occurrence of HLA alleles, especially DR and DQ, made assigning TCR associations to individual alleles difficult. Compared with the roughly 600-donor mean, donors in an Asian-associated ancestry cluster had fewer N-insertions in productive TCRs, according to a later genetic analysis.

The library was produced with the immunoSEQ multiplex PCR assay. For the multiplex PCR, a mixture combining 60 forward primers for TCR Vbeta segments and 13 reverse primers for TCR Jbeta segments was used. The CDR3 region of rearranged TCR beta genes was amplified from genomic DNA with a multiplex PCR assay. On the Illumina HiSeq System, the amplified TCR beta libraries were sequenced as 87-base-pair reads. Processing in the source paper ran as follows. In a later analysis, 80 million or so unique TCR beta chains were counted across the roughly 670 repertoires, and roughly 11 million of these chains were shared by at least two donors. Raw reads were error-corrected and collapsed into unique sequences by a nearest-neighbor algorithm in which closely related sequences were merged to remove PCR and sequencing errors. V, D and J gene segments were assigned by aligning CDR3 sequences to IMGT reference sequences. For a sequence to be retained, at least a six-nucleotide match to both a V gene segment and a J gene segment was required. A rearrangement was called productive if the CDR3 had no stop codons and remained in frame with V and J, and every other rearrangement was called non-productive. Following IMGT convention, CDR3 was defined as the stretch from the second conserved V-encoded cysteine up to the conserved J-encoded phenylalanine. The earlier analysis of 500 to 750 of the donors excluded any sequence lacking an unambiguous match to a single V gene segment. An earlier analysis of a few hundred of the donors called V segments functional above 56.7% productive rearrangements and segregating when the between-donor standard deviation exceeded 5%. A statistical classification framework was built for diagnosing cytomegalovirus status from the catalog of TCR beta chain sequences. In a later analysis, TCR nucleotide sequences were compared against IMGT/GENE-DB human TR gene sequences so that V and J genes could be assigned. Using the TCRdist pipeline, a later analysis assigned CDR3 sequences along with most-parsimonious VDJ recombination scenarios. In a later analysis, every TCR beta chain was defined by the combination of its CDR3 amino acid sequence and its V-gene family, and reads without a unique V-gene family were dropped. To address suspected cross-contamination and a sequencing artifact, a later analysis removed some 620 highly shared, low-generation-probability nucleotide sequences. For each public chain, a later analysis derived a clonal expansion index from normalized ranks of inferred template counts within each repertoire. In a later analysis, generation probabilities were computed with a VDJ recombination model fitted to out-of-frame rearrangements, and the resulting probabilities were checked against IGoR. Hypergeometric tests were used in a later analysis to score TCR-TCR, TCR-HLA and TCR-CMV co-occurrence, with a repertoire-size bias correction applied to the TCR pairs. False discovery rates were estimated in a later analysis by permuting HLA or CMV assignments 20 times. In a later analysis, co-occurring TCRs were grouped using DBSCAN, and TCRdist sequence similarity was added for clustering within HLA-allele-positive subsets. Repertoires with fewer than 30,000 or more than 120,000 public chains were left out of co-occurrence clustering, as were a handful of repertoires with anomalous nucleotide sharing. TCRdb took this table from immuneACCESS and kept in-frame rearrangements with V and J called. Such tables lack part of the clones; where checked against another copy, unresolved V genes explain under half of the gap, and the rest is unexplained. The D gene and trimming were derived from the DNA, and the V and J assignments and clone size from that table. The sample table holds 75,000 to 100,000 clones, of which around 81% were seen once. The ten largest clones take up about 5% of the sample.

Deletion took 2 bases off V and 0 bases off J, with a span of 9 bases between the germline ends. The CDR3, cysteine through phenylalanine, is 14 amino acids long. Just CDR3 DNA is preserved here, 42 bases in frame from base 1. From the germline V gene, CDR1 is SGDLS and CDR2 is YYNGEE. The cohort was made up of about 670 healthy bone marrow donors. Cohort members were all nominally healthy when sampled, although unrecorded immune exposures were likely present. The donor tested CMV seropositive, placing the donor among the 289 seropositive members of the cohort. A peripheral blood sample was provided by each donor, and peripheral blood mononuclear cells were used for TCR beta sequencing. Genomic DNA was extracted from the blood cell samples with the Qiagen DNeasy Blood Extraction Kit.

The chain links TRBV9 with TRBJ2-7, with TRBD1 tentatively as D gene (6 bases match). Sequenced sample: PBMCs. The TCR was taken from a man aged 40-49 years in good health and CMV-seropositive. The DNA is TGTGCCAGCAGCGTGACAGGTTCCTCCTACGAGCAGTACTTC. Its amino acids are CASSVTGSSYEQYF. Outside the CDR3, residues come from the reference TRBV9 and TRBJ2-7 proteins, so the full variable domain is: DSGVTQTPKHLITATGQRVTLRCSPRSGDLSVYWYQQSLDQGLQFLIQYYNGEERAKGNILERFSAQQFPDLHSELNLSSLELGDSALYFCASSVTGSSYEQYFGPGTRLTVT.